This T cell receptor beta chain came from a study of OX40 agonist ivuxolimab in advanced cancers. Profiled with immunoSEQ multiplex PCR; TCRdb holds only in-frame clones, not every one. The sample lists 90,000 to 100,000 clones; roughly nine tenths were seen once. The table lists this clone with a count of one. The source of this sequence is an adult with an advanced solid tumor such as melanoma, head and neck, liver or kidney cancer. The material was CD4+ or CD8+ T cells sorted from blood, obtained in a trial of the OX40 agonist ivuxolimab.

The CDR3 loop is CASSFWENLYEQYF. CDR3 nucleotides: TGTGCCAGCAGCTTCTGGGAAAACCTCTACGAGCAGTACTTC. The rearrangement joins TRBV11-2 to TRBJ2-7, with D unclear. Germline loops: CDR1 SGHAT, CDR2 FQNNGV. V was trimmed by 3 bases and J by 3 bases, leaving 12 bases between them. The CDR3 contains 14 residues.